The 9 T cell receptor beta chains presented below share a single source sample, sequenced in a study of blood T cell repertoires in COVID-19. The protocol was immunoSEQ multiplex PCR, while the TCRdb copy is restricted to in-frame clones and leaves out a portion. The sample includes roughly 330,000 clones, roughly 87% of them seen just once. The specimen was peripheral blood. These receptors were collected from a man in his thirties or forties with COVID-19, enrolled during active disease.

The chain joins TRBV18 to TRBJ1-1; possibly TRBD1 for D (6 bases). This CDR3 is 14 amino acids long. With 4 bases removed from V and 0 bases from J, the gap between germline ends came to 9 bases. Per the germline V gene, CDR1 is KGHSH and CDR2 is LQKENI. CDR3 loop: CASSLGQMNTEAFF. CDR3 in DNA: TGTGCCAGCTCACTAGGACAGATGAACACTGAAGCTTTCTTT.

This clone has more than one count but fewer than ten. The J gene is TRBJ1-5, the V gene TRBV29-1; TRBD1 is a possible D gene (5 bases). Germline V gives CDR1 SQVTM, CDR2 ANQGSEA. Trimming took off 4 bases at V and 6 bases at J, with 16 bases between the two ends. The CDR3 runs 14 residues. CDR3 residues: CSVGGAGSAQPQHF. CDR3 nucleotides: TGCAGCGTTGGGGGTGCAGGGTCTGCTCAGCCCCAGCATTTT.

The chain recombines TRBV4-3 with TRBJ2-1, with a possible D match to TRBD1 (6 bases). V was cut by 1 base and J by 4 bases, with 14 bases left in between. Germline CDR1 is LGHNA and CDR2 is YSLEER. The CDR3 contains 16 residues. CDR3 nucleotides: TGCGCCAGCAGCCAAGCGCCAGGGGCGGGTTACAATGAGCAGTTCTTC. This codes for CASSQAPGAGYNEQFF.

This chain connects TRBV4-3 to TRBJ2-1; tentatively, D is TRBD1 (5 bases). Germline loops: CDR1 LGHNA, CDR2 YSLEER. This CDR3 spans 17 amino acids. Between the trimmed V and J ends, which lost 0 bases and 0 bases, there was a span of 12 bases. In DNA form, the CDR3 reads TGCGCCAGCAGCCAAGAATGGGGCGGAAGCTCCTACAATGAGCAGTTCTTC. Translating it yields CASSQEWGGSSYNEQFF.

The chain recombines TRBV19 with TRBJ2-1; 10 nucleotides align to TRBD2. The V gene's germline CDR1 is LNHDA and CDR2 SQIVND (reference sequence). Trimming took 5 bases from V and 0 from J; bases not matched to a gene: 13. This CDR3 contains 19 residues. For the CDR3, the DNA is TGTGCCAGTAGTCGTAACGGACTAGCGGTCTCCTCCTCCTACAATGAGCAGTTCTTC. It translates to CASSRNGLAVSSSYNEQFF.

The chain couples TRBV21-1 to TRBJ2-1; the table assigns TRBD2, which was not confirmed against the DNA. TRBV21-1 is a pseudogene. The CDR3 runs 17 residues. CDR3 sequence: CASSKGLAGEENNEQFF. The DNA for the CDR3 is TGTGCCAGCAGCAAAGGCCTAGCGGGAGAAGAAAACAATGAGCAGTTCTTC.

As concerns this clone: Other DNA sequences in this sample translate to the same CDR3. This chain links TRBV6-1 with TRBJ2-1, with 11 bases lining up with TRBD2. The CDR3 consists of 15 residues. V was pared by 2 bases and J by 4 bases, with 1 base of the junction left unmatched. Germline assignment: CDR1 MNHNS and CDR2 SASEGT. The CDR3 is CASSELAGGYNEQFF. The CDR3 DNA follows: TGTGCCAGCAGTGAACTAGCGGGAGGTTACAATGAGCAGTTCTTC.

The V call is TRBV7-6, the J call TRBJ1-1; D gene ambiguous. CDR1 SGHVS and CDR2 FNYEAQ come from the germline V gene. Trimming shortened V by 5 bases and J by 1 base, and 8 bases separated the two germline ends. The CDR3 runs to 13 residues. The CDR3 reads CASSRGENTEAFF. DNA of the CDR3: TGTGCCAGCAGCCGTGGAGAGAACACTGAAGCTTTCTTT.

This clone was seen only once. V and J are TRBV4-1 and TRBJ2-2, with TRBD1 matching 8 bases. Germline assignment: CDR1 MGHRA and CDR2 YSYEKL. This CDR3 spans 14 amino acids. Trimming cost V 4 bases and J 4 bases; bases outside gene matches: 2. As DNA, the CDR3 is TGCGCCAGCAGCCGTGGACAGGGCACCGGGGAGCTGTTTTTT. Amino acid sequence: CASSRGQGTGELFF.